These 27 T cell receptor beta chains came from one sample sequenced in a study of cytomegalovirus exposure and HLA in healthy donors. PCR amplification relied on 60 Vbeta primers (plus 13 Jbeta primers). The assay was immunoSEQ multiplex PCR, and TCRdb's table has in-frame clones only and misses some. Among over 100,000 clones listed, 78% were seen once. Sequencing input: PBMCs. The source is a woman aged 30 to 39 in good health and CMV-seropositive.

The gene calls are TRBV4-2 and TRBJ2-2, with 7 bases identical to TRBD2. V dropped 0 bases and J dropped 6; count of bases not matched to a gene: 7. The length of the CDR3 is 16 residues. Germline CDR1 LGHNA, CDR2 YNFKEQ. The CDR3 nucleotides read TGTGCCAGCAGCCAAGAAGGGGCGGGGGACGCCGGGGAGCTGTTTTTT. Protein sequence: CASSQEGAGDAGELFF.

The chain recombines TRBV5-1 with TRBJ2-1, with 13 bases fitting TRBD2. With 6 bases clipped from V and 0 bases from J, the junction kept 18 bases outside the gene matches. This CDR3 is 21 amino acids long. Germline V lookup: CDR1 SGHRS, CDR2 YFSETQ. In DNA form, the CDR3 reads TGCGCCAGCACCACGAAGGGACTAGCGGGGACTACCCAGGGCTCCTACAATGAGCAGTTCTTC. It translates to CASTTKGLAGTTQGSYNEQFF. Complete variable domain (other parts from reference TRBV5-1 and TRBJ2-1): KAGVTQTPRYLIKTRGQQVTLSCSPISGHRSVSWYQQTPGQGLQFLFEYFSETQRNKGNFPGRFSGRQFSNSRSEMNVSTLELGDSALYLCASTTKGLAGTTQGSYNEQFFGPGTRLTVL.

This clone has just a few counts. V and J are TRBV15 and TRBJ1-1; 9 nucleotides agree with TRBD1. V lost 1 base to trimming and J lost 3 bases; unmatched junction nucleotides: 0. The CDR3 consists of 14 residues. CDR1 and CDR2 from the germline V gene are LNHNV and YYDKDF (reference sequence). Written as DNA, the CDR3 is TGTGCCACCAGCAGAGGGACAGGGGACACTGAAGCTTTCTTT. It translates to CATSRGTGDTEAFF.

This chain links TRBV6-5 with TRBJ2-1; TRBD1 matches 7 bases. The CDR3 is made up of 13 amino acids. The germline V gene has CDR1 MNHEY and CDR2 SVGAGI. The V segment lost 7 bases and the J segment 6 bases; nucleotides outside the gene matches: 6. This CDR3 is CASTPNRGNEQFF. The CDR3 DNA follows: TGTGCCAGCACCCCAAACAGGGGCAATGAGCAGTTCTTC.

The V and J genes are TRBV11-2 and TRBJ2-5; no reliable D call. In germline, CDR1 is SGHAT, CDR2 FQNNGV. V lost 4 bases, J lost 5 bases, and 14 bases lay in between. This CDR3 is 14 amino acids long. The CDR3 DNA reads as TGTGCCAGCAGCTCCGAAAGCGACGGGGAGACCCAGTACTTC. Translation gives CASSSESDGETQYF.

In this sample, this clone turned up a few times. The V and J genes are TRBV7-2 and TRBJ1-1; D unclear. V shed 1 base and J shed 0 bases, with 12 bases lying between them. Germline V CDR1 and CDR2: SGHTA, FQGNSA. This CDR3 has 16 amino acids. The DNA of the CDR3 is TGTGCCAGCAGCTTAGTCCTGGTCGGGGTGAACACTGAAGCTTTCTTT. Encoded protein: CASSLVLVGVNTEAFF.

This sequence joins TRBV7-9 and TRBJ2-5; 10 bases line up with TRBD2. CDR1 and CDR2 from the germline V gene are SEHNR and FQNEAQ (reference sequence). Trimming cost V 10 bases and J 1 base; bases outside gene matches: 9. The CDR3 consists of 15 residues. CDR3 amino acids: CAIVPRTSGQETQYF. CDR3 in DNA: TGTGCCATCGTCCCTAGGACTAGCGGCCAAGAGACCCAGTACTTC. Full variable domain (missing parts from reference TRBV7-9 and TRBJ2-5): DTGVSQNPRHKITKRGQNVTFRCDPISEHNRLYWYRQTLGQGPEFLTYFQNEAQLEKSRLLSDRFSAERPKGSFSTLEIQRTEQGDSAMYLCAIVPRTSGQETQYFGPGTRLLVL.

The chain uses TRBV19 and TRBJ2-5, with 7 bases matching TRBD1. CDR3 length: 14 residues. Germline values: CDR1 LNHDA, CDR2 SQIVND (reference sequence). V gave up 5 bases and J gave up 4 bases; unmatched junction bases: 7. The CDR3 coding sequence is TGTGCCAGTAGTCCCCGAGGGGGCGGAGAGACCCAGTACTTC. Amino acid sequence: CASSPRGGGETQYF.

This clone was picked up a small number of times. V is TRBV4-3 and J is TRBJ2-6; the match to TRBD1 covers 7 bases. With 2 bases clipped from V and 1 base from J, the junction kept 2 bases outside the gene matches. The CDR3 runs to 16 residues. The germline V gene has CDR1 LGHNA and CDR2 YSLEER. CDR3 nucleotide sequence: TGCGCCAGCAGCCAAACGACAGGGTCTGGGGCCAACGTCCTGACTTTC. This sequence encodes CASSQTTGSGANVLTF.

This clone was seen more than once but under ten times. The chain uses TRBV5-5 and TRBJ1-5; D is undetermined. The CDR3 is 14 residues long. Germline V gene lookup returns CDR1 SGHKS and CDR2 YYEKEE (reference sequence). V was shortened by 4 bases and J by 2 bases, with 10 bases between the two germline ends. The CDR3 sequence is CASSSLSGNQPQHF. The CDR3 coding sequence is TGTGCCAGCAGCAGCCTCTCTGGCAATCAGCCCCAGCATTTT.

This chain links TRBV6-1 with TRBJ2-2; TRBD2 might be the D (5 bases). This CDR3 has 15 amino acids. Germline V gene lookup returns CDR1 MNHNS and CDR2 SASEGT. Trimming removed 7 bases from V and 2 bases from J, with 14 bases in between. The CDR3 sequence: CASNREGHNTGELFF. CDR3 coding DNA: TGTGCCAGCAACCGAGAGGGCCATAACACCGGGGAGCTGTTTTTT.

The chain links TRBV18 to TRBJ2-1, with D perhaps TRBD1 (6 bases). Germline CDR1 KGHSH, CDR2 LQKENI. Trimming shortened V by 2 bases and J by 5 bases, and 16 bases separated the two germline ends. The CDR3 contains 16 residues. The CDR3 here is CASSPEGGGRDNEQFF. The CDR3 DNA sequence: TGTGCCAGCTCACCAGAGGGTGGGGGCCGAGACAATGAGCAGTTCTTC.

V and J are TRBV2 and TRBJ2-7; 11 bases fit TRBD2. The CDR3 length is 14 residues. Germline assignment: CDR1 SNHLY and CDR2 FYNNEI. With V trimmed by 6 bases and J by 4 bases, 5 bases remained unmatched. DNA of the CDR3: TGTGCCAGCAGACTAGCGGGGGCGTGGTACGAGCAGTACTTC. Its translation is CASRLAGAWYEQYF.

The V gene is TRBV5-4, the J gene TRBJ1-2; a weak D match, TRBD1 (5 bases). The CDR3 loop spans 16 amino acids. Trimming removed 0 bases at V and 5 bases at J, with 17 bases between. Looked up from germline, CDR1 is SGHNT and CDR2 is YYREEE (reference sequence). The CDR3 sequence: CASSLAGPLGGYGYTF. Written as DNA, the CDR3 is TGTGCCAGCAGCTTGGCCGGGCCCCTGGGGGGGTATGGCTACACCTTC. The entire variable domain, with the rest obtained from reference TRBV5-4 and TRBJ1-2, is as follows: ETGVTQSPTHLIKTRGQQVTLRCSSQSGHNTVSWYQQALGQGPQFIFQYYREEENGRGNFPPRFSGLQFPNYSSELNVNALELDDSALYLCASSLAGPLGGYGYTFGSGTRLTVV.

The V and J genes are TRBV18 and TRBJ1-4, with 7 bases identical to TRBD1. The ends lost 6 bases at V and 8 bases at J; junction bases unmatched: 9. Germline lookup yields CDR1 KGHSH and CDR2 LQKENI. This CDR3 comprises 14 residues. The CDR3 region has the DNA TGTGCCAGCTCCCCCGGGACAGCAGGGGAAAAACTGTTTTTT. It specifies CASSPGTAGEKLFF.

The V and J genes are TRBV9 and TRBJ2-3; 8 bases are shared with TRBD2. The germline V gene encodes CDR1 SGDLS and CDR2 YYNGEE. The CDR3 is made up of 13 amino acids. V lost 10 bases to trimming and J lost 4 bases; unmatched junction nucleotides: 8. The CDR3 sequence: CAQRTGGPDTQYF. CDR3 sequence (DNA): TGTGCCCAACGGACGGGGGGGCCAGATACGCAGTATTTT.

V usage is TRBV27 and J usage is TRBJ2-5; D possibly corresponds to TRBD2 (6 bases). Germline CDR1 reads MNHEY; CDR2 reads SMNVEV (reference sequence). V was shortened by 5 bases and J by 5 bases, with 15 bases between the two germline ends. The CDR3 runs to 14 residues. The chain's CDR3 is CASSRGTSRETQYF. In DNA form, the CDR3 reads TGTGCCAGCAGTCGGGGCACTAGCCGCGAGACCCAGTACTTC.

The chain links TRBV15 to TRBJ2-5; 13 bases agree with TRBD2. The CDR3 loop spans 16 amino acids. V lost 3 bases and J lost 4; bases outside the gene matches: 5. Germline V gives CDR1 LNHNV, CDR2 YYDKDF (reference sequence). CDR3 loop: CATSSGLAGETETQYF. The CDR3 coding sequence is TGTGCCACCAGCAGCGGACTAGCGGGAGAGACAGAGACCCAGTACTTC. The full variable domain, completed using reference TRBV15 and TRBJ2-5, is DAMVIQNPRYQVTQFGKPVTLSCSQTLNHNVMYWYQQKSSQAPKLLFHYYDKDFNNEADTPDNFQSRRPNTSFCFLDIRSPGLGDTAMYLCATSSGLAGETETQYFGPGTRLLVL.

This rearrangement joins TRBV5-4 to TRBJ2-7, with TRBD2 matching over 8 bases. Germline values: CDR1 SGHNT, CDR2 YYREEE (reference sequence). CDR3 length: 15 residues. Losses at the gene ends were 3 bases for V and 5 bases for J; bases not matched to a gene: 10. CDR3 protein: CASSSPNGGENEQYF. In DNA form, the CDR3 reads TGTGCCAGCAGCTCCCCTAACGGGGGGGAAAACGAGCAGTACTTC.

The rearrangement uses TRBV4-1 and TRBJ1-4; possibly TRBD1 for D (6 bases). The CDR3 sequence is 14 residues long. V lost 5 bases and J lost 1, with 8 bases in between. Germline V CDR1 and CDR2: MGHRA, YSYEKL. As DNA, the CDR3 is TGCGCCAGCAGCATACAGGGAACTAATGAAAAACTGTTTTTT. It codes for CASSIQGTNEKLFF.

Here the CDR3 reads CASSPVAGEKLFF. The DNA for the CDR3 is TGTGCCAGCAGCCCGGTTGCGGGGGAAAAACTGTTTTTT. The chain has TRBV7-2 and TRBJ1-4; no definite D call. In germline, CDR1 is SGHTA, CDR2 FQGNSA. This CDR3 comprises 13 residues. V shed 5 bases and J shed 8 bases, with 12 bases lying between them.

The chain is built from TRBV29-1 and TRBJ2-5; 7 bases are shared with TRBD2. There are 15 residues in the CDR3. Germline lookup yields CDR1 SQVTM and CDR2 ANQGSEA. V lost 1 base and J lost 5; bases outside the gene matches: 10. CDR3 bases: TGCAGCGTTGAAGGGACTAGTCGTTCCTTGGAGACCCAGTACTTC. It translates to CSVEGTSRSLETQYF.

The chain has TRBV29-1 and TRBJ1-2; 8 nucleotides match TRBD1. The CDR3 consists of 13 residues. Germline CDR1 SQVTM, CDR2 ANQGSEA. V was pared by 6 bases and J by 2 bases, with 5 bases of the junction left unmatched. For the CDR3, the DNA is TGCAGCGTGGACAGGGCGAGCAACTATGGCTACACCTTC. Residues: CSVDRASNYGYTF. Filled out from reference TRBV29-1 and TRBJ1-2, the complete variable domain reads SAVISQKPSRDICQRGTSLTIQCQVDSQVTMMFWYRQQPGQSLTLIATANQGSEATYESGFVIDKFPISRPNLTFSTLTVSNMSPEDSSIYLCSVDRASNYGYTFGSGTRLTVV.

The chain couples TRBV27 to TRBJ1-1; 8 nucleotides align to TRBD1. The length of the CDR3 is 16 residues. CDR1 MNHEY and CDR2 SMNVEV come from the germline V gene (reference sequence). V lost 5 bases to trimming and J lost 1 base; unmatched junction nucleotides: 9. The CDR3 protein is CASSINYRGGNTEAFF. As DNA, the CDR3 is TGTGCCAGCAGTATAAACTACAGGGGGGGGAACACTGAAGCTTTCTTT.

The J gene is TRBJ2-3, the V gene TRBV5-4; the match to TRBD2 covers 9 bases. The germline V gene encodes CDR1 SGHNT and CDR2 YYREEE (reference sequence). V shed 3 bases and J 0 bases; nucleotides not matched to a gene: 11. CDR3 length: 18 amino acids. CDR3 DNA sequence: TGTGCCAGCAGCTCGTACGGGCGGGGGGGCTCTAGCACAGATACGCAGTATTTT. This translates into CASSSYGRGGSSTDTQYF.

The rearrangement joins TRBV6-5 to TRBJ2-5; 11 bases align to TRBD2. This CDR3 spans 14 amino acids. The ends lost 6 bases at V and 7 bases at J; junction bases unmatched: 7. Germline CDR1 is MNHEY and CDR2 is SVGAGI. CDR3 residues: CASRLAGAGGTQYF. CDR3 nucleotides: TGTGCCAGCAGACTAGCGGGGGCGGGGGGGACCCAGTACTTC.

This chain links TRBV27 with TRBJ1-4, with 7 positions matching TRBD1. The germline gives CDR1 MNHEY, CDR2 SMNVEV (reference sequence). V lost 4 bases, J lost 7 bases, and 3 bases stayed unmatched. The length of the CDR3 is 13 residues. CDR3 sequence: CASSSNRGEKLFF. CDR3 nucleotides: TGTGCCAGCAGTTCAAACAGGGGTGAAAAACTGTTTTTT. Together with reference TRBV27 and TRBJ1-4, the CDR3 gives the full variable domain: EAQVTQNPRYLITVTGKKLTVTCSQNMNHEYMSWYRQDPGLGLRQIYYSMNVEVTDKGDVPEGYKVSRKEKRNFPLILESPSPNQTSLYFCASSSNRGEKLFFGSGTQLSVL.